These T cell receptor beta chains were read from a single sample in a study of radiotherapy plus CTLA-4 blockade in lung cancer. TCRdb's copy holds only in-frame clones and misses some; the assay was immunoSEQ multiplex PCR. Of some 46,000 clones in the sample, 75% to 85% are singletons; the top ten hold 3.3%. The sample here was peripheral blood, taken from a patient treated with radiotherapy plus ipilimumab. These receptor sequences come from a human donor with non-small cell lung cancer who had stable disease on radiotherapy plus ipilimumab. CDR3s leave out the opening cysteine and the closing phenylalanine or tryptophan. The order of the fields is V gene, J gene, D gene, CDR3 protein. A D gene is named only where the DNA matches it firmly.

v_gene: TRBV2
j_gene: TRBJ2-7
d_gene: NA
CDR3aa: ASRRLGQY

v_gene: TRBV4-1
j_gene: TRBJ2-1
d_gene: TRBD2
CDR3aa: ASSPGTNPYNEQF

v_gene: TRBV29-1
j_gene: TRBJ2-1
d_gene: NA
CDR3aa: SVVGGGRYNEQF

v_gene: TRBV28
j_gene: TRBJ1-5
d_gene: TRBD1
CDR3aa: ASRPWGQEIIQPQH

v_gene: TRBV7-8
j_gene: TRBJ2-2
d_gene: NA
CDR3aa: ASSLGIGSGGELF

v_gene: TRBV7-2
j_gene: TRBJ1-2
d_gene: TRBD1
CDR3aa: ASSLERQGSYGYT

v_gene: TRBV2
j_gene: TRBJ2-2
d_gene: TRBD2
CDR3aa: ASSGLAGRTGELF

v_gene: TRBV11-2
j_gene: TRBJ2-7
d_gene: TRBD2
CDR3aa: ASSPPGLAYEQY

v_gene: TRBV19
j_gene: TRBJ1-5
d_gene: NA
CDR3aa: ASSIDRSGGNQPQH

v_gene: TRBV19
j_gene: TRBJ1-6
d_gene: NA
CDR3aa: ASKTPGNSPLH

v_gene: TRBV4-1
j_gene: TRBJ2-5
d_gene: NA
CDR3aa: ASSFPGLEETQY

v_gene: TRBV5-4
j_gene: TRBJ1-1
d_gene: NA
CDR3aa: ASSEGISGDTEAF

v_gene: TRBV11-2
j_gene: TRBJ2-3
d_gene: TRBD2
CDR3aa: ASSLVAGGGTDTQY

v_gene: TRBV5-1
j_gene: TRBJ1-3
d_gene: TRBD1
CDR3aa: ASSLGQGAPGNTIY

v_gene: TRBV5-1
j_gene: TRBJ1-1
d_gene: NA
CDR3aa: ASTEGYMNTEAF

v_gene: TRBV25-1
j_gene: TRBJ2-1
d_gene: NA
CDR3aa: ASSDLRGGQF

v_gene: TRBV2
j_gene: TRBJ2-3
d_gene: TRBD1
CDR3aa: ASSSDRGRTDTQY

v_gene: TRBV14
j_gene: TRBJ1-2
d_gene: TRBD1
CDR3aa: ASSSGTGRGNGYT

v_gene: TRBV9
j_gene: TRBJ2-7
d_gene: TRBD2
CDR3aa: ASSPGLAEPVYEQY

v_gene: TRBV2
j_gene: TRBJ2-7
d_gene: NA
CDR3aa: ASSQEGSGYEQY

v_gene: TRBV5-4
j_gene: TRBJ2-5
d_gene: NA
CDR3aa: ASSPKGLSQETQY

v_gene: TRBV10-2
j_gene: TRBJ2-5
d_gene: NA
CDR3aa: ASSEIGERETQY

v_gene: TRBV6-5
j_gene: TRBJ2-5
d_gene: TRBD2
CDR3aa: ASRREGGLETQY

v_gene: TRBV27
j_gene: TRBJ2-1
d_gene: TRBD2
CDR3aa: ASSSLTSGRYNEQF

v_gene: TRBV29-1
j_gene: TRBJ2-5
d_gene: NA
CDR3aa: SVDSVGVAMETQY

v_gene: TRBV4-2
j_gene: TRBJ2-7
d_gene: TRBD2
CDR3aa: ASSQRTSRSSYEQY

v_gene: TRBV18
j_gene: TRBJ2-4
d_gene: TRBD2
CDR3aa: ASSLAGGISPKAKNIQY

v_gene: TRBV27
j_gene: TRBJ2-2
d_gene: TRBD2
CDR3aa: ASSESGSTGELF

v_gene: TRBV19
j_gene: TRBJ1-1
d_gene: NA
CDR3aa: ASRNREQHVEAF

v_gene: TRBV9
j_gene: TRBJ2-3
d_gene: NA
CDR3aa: ASSGGLGTDTQY

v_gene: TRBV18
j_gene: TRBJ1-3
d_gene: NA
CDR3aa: ASSRGESSGNTIY

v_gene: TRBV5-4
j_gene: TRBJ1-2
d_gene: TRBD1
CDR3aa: ASSVPGTGAGGYT